This T cell receptor beta chain comes out of a study of CD8 T cells in ankylosing spondylitis. A total of 13 residues make up the CDR3, ends included. Whole-study findings and limits: Disease-linked clones displayed a CD8+ phenotype and appeared relatively rarely in peripheral blood.

TCRdb redid the calling of the 5' RACE reads with MiXCR, one entry per CDR3 protein. There are around 210,000 distinct CDR3 sequences in the sample; 7.5% to 9.5% occur only once, and more than 4.5% lies in the top ten. This clonotype was counted ten times or more. As yet, its antigen is unknown. It is unclear where the CDR3 begins or ends on the DNA, so no DNA is shown, and the CDR3 is as TCRdb lists it. The source of this sequence is a female donor with ankylosing spondylitis or in good health (not recorded which). The sample taken for sequencing was blood, either unsorted or a sorted T cell fraction (not recorded which). This chain connects TRBV12-3 or TRBV12-4 to TRBJ2-1; the table's D call, TRBD2, has no DNA check behind it. This CDR3 reads CASSFGPGNEQFF.